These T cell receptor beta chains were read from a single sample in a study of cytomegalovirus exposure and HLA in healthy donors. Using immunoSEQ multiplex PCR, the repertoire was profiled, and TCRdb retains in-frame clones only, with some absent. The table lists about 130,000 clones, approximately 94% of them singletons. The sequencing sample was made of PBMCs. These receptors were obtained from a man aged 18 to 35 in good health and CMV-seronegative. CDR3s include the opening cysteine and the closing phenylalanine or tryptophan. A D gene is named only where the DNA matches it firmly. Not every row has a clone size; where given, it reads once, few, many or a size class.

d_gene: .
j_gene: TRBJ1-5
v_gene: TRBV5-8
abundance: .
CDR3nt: TGTGCCAACGAGTTGGAGCCCCAGCATTTT
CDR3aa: CANELEPQHF

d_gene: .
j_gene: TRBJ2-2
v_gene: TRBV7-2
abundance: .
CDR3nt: TGTGCCAGCAGCCTTCTAGCAGCTACGAACACCGGGGAGCTGTTTTTT
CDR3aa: CASSLLAATNTGELFF

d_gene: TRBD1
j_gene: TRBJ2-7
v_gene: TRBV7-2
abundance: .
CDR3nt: TGTGCCAGCAGCTTATGGACAGGGTACGAGCAGTACTTC
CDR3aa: CASSLWTGYEQYF

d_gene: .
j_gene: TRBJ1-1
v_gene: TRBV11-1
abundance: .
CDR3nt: TGTGCCAGCAGCTTAGCTCCGGGAACGAACACTGAAGCTTTCTTT
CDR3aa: CASSLAPGTNTEAFF

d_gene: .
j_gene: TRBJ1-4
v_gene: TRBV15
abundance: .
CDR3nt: TGTGCCACCAGCAGAGATACCTATGCAACTAATGAAAAACTGTTTTTT
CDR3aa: CATSRDTYATNEKLFF

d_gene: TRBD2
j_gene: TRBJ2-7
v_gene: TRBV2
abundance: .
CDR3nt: TGTGCCAGCAGCCCCGGGACTAGCTACGAGCAGTACTTC
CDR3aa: CASSPGTSYEQYF

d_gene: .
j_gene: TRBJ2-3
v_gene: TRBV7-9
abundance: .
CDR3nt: TGTGCCAGCAGCCCTAGCGAGAGCACAGATACGCAGTATTTT
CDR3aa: CASSPSESTDTQYF

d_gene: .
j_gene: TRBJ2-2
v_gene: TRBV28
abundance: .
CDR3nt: TGTGCCAGCAGTTCTGGGGCTCCTCTCTCGTCGACCGGGGAGCTGTTTTTT
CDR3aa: CASSSGAPLSSTGELFF

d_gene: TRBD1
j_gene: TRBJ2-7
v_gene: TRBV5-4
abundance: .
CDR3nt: TGTGCCAGCAGTCCGTGGACAGGTAGCTTCTACGAGCAGTACTTC
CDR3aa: CASSPWTGSFYEQYF

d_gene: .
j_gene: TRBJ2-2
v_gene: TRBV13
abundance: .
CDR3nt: TGTGCCAGCAGCTTATTGGGGGGGCCGGACACCGGGGAGCTGTTTTTT
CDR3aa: CASSLLGGPDTGELFF

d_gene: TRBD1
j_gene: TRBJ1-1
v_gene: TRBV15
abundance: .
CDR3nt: TGTGCCACCAGCAGAGGCACAGGGGGATATACTGAAGCTTTCTTT
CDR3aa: CATSRGTGGYTEAFF

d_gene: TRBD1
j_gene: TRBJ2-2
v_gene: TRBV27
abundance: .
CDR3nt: TGTGCCAGCAGTCCATACAGGGGGCGCGACACCGGGGAGCTGTTTTTT
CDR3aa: CASSPYRGRDTGELFF

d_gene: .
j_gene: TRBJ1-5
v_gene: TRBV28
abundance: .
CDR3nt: TGTGCCAGCCGCGGGGGATATAGCAATCAGCCCCAGCATTTT
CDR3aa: CASRGGYSNQPQHF

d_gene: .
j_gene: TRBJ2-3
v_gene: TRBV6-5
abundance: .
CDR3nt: TGTGCCAGCAGTTACTCTGCGGGGCAAGATACGCAGTATTTT
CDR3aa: CASSYSAGQDTQYF

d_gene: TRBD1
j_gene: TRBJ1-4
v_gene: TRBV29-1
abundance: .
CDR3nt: TGCAGCCCTCCCCGGGCCACAGGGGCAACTAATGAAAAACTGTTTTTT
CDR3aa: CSPPRATGATNEKLFF

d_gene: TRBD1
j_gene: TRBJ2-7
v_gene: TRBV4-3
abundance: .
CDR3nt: TGCGCCAGCAGCCAAGGGACCGGGACAGGCTCCTACGAGCAGTACTTC
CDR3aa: CASSQGTGTGSYEQYF

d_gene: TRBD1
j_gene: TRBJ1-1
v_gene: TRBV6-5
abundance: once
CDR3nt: TGTGCCAGCAGACGACAGGGGAAGGACACTGAAGCTTTCTTT
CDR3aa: CASRRQGKDTEAFF

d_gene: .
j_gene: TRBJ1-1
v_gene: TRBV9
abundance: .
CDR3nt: TGTGCCAGCAGCCCCCGTGGTGGGGGGACTGAAGCTTTCTTT
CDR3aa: CASSPRGGGTEAFF

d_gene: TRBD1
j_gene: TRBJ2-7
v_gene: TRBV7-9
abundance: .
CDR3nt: TGTGCCAGCAGTTTGGTCGGGACAGGTGACACCTACGAGCAGTACTTC
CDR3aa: CASSLVGTGDTYEQYF

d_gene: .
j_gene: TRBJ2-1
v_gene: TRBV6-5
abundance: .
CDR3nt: TGTGCCAGCAGTTACTCGGAGGAATGGGGGCAGTTCTTC
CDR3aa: CASSYSEEWGQFF

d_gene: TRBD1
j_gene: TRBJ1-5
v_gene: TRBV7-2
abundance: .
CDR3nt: TGTGCCAGCAGCTTCGGGACAGGGGCCAATCAGCCCCAGCATTTT
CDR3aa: CASSFGTGANQPQHF

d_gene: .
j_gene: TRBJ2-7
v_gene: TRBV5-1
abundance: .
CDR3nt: TGCGCCAGCAGCCCCGGGTCCGAGCAGTACTTC
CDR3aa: CASSPGSEQYF

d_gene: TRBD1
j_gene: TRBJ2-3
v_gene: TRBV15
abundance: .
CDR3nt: TGTGCCACCAGCAGAGAGGGACAGTTTACAGATACGCAGTATTTT
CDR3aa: CATSREGQFTDTQYF

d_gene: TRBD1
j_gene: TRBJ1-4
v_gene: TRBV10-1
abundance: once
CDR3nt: TGCGCCAGCAGTGAGAAAGGAACAGGGGATGAAAAACTGTTTTTT
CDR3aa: CASSEKGTGDEKLFF

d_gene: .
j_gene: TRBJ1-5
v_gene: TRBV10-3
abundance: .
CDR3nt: TGTGCCATCAGTGAGCCGCCGGGGGGTCGTCCCCAGCATTTT
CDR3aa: CAISEPPGGRPQHF

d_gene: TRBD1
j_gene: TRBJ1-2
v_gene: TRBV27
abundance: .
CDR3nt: TGTGCCAGCAGCGCGGACAGGGGTTGGGAGGGCTACACCTTC
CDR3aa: CASSADRGWEGYTF

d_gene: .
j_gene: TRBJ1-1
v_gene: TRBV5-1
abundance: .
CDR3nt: TGCGCCAGCAGCCCCCGGACAGCCCGGGGCACTGAAGCTTTCTTT
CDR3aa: CASSPRTARGTEAFF

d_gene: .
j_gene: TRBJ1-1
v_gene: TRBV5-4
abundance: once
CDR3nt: TGTGCCAGCAGGCGAGGGATGAACACTGAAGCTTTCTTT
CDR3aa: CASRRGMNTEAFF

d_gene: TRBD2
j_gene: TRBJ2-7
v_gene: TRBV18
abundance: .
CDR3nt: TGTGCCAGCTCACCCCTGGCTAGCGGGAGGGACGAGCAGTACTTC
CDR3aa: CASSPLASGRDEQYF

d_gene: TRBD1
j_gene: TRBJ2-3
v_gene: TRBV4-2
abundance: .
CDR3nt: TGTGCCAGCAGCCAAGAGGGACAGGAGTCAGATACGCAGTATTTT
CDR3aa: CASSQEGQESDTQYF

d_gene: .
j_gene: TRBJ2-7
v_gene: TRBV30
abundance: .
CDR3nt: TGTGCCTGGAGTCTAGGCGGTGGCTACTACGAGCAGTACTTC
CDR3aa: CAWSLGGGYYEQYF

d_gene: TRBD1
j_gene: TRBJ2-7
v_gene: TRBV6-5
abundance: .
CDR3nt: TGTGCCAGCAGACGTGACAGGGACTACGAGCAGTACTTC
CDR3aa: CASRRDRDYEQYF

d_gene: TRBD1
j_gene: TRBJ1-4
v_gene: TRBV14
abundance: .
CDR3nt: TGTGCCAGCAGCCTTACGACAGGGGTAAAACTGTTTTTT
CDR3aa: CASSLTTGVKLFF

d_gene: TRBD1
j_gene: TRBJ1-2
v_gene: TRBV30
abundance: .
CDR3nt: TGTGCCTGGGAGTACAGGGGGCGCCTATATGGCTACACCTTC
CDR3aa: CAWEYRGRLYGYTF

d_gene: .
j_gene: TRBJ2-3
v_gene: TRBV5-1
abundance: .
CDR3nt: TGCGCCAGCGGAGCGGGCTCCCTCACAGATACGCAGTATTTT
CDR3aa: CASGAGSLTDTQYF

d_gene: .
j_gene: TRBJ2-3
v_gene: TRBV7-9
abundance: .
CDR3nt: TGTGCCAGCTTCCAATTTAGCACAGATACGCAGTATTTT
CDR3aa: CASFQFSTDTQYF

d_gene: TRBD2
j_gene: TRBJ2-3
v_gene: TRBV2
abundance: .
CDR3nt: TGTGCCAGCAGTGGCGGACTAGCGGCCTCAACGGATACGCAGTATTTT
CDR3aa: CASSGGLAASTDTQYF

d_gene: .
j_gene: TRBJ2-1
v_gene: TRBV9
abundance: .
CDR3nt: TGTGCCAGCAGCTCCTCCGGGACTGACTACAATGAGCAGTTCTTC
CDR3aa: CASSSSGTDYNEQFF

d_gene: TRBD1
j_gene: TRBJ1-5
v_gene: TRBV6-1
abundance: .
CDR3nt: TGTGCCAGCAGTGAAAGGGGGCAGGGGGCGGATAAACAGCCCCAGCATTTT
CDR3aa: CASSERGQGADKQPQHF

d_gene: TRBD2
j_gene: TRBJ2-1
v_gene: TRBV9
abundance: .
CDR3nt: TGTGCCAGCAGCCCTTTAGCGGGAGGGCTTGGATACAATGAGCAGTTCTTC
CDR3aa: CASSPLAGGLGYNEQFF